Below, 20 T cell receptor beta chains from the same sample are listed, as sequenced in a study of shared clonotypes between healthy human individuals. Clones were read by immunoSEQ multiplex PCR, and TCRdb kept only the in-frame ones, dropping some. This table holds over 700,000 clones, over 55% found once. The sample comprised memory CD4+ T cells sorted from blood. Described subset: CD45RA-negative fraction. The receptor source for this set is a woman under 40 in good health.

The V gene is TRBV7-2, the J gene TRBJ2-1, with D hard to call. Germline values: CDR1 SGHTA, CDR2 FQGNSA. V was cut by 3 bases and J by 3 bases, with 9 bases left in between. The CDR3 covers 14 residues. This chain's CDR3 is CASSFSAYYNEQFF. The CDR3 nucleotides are TGTGCCAGCAGCTTCTCAGCGTACTACAATGAGCAGTTCTTC.

The V call is TRBV7-7, the J call TRBJ2-7, with D possibly being TRBD2 (5 bases). This CDR3 region has 15 residues. CDR1 is SSHAT, CDR2 FNYEAQ, per germline (reference sequence). The V and J ends lost 1 base and 4 bases respectively, with 14 bases between them. The CDR3: CASSLGEGPLYEQYF. CDR3 DNA: TGTGCCAGCAGCTTAGGAGAGGGCCCCCTGTACGAGCAGTACTTC. The entire variable domain, with the rest obtained from reference TRBV7-7 and TRBJ2-7, is as follows: GAGVSQSPRYKVTKRGQDVTLRCDPISSHATLYWYQQALGQGPEFLTYFNYEAQPDKSGLPSDRFSAERPEGSISTLTIQRTEQRDSAMYRCASSLGEGPLYEQYFGPGTRLTVT.

The V gene is TRBV18, the J gene TRBJ1-1; 8 bases fit TRBD1. The CDR3 contains 13 residues. Germline CDR1 and CDR2: KGHSH and LQKENI. With 10 bases clipped from V and 0 bases from J, the junction kept 4 bases outside the gene matches. The DNA of the CDR3 is TGTGCCATCAGGACAGGGCTGAACACTGAAGCTTTCTTT. Its protein is CAIRTGLNTEAFF.

Notes on this clone: The junction does not match germline at one end; this may be a read error. V is TRBV7-9 and J is TRBJ1-2; D call uncertain. The CDR3 runs to 11 residues. CDR1 is SEHNR and CDR2 is FQNEAQ in the germline V gene (reference sequence). The CDR3 DNA follows: TGCTCACCTGGGAGGCTCAATGGCTACACCTTC. This sequence encodes CSPGRLNGYTF. Supplemented by reference TRBV7-9 and TRBJ1-2, the full variable domain reads DTGVSQNPRHKITKRGQNVTFRCDPISEHNRLYWYRQTLGQGPEFLTYFQNEAQLEKSRLLSDRFSAERPKGSFSTLEIQRTEQGDSAMYLCSPGRLNGYTFGSGTRLTVV.

The chain employs TRBV7-9 and TRBJ1-5; TRBD1 matches 7 bases. V lost 4 bases, J lost 3 bases, and 3 bases stayed unmatched. Germline V lookup: CDR1 SEHNR, CDR2 FQNEAQ (reference sequence). This CDR3 has 14 amino acids. This chain's CDR3 is CASSSGQVNQPQHF. In DNA form, the CDR3 reads TGTGCCAGCAGCTCCGGACAGGTCAATCAGCCCCAGCATTTT. The full variable domain, with the rest looked up from reference TRBV7-9 and TRBJ1-5, is DTGVSQNPRHKITKRGQNVTFRCDPISEHNRLYWYRQTLGQGPEFLTYFQNEAQLEKSRLLSDRFSAERPKGSFSTLEIQRTEQGDSAMYLCASSSGQVNQPQHFGDGTRLSIL.

This clone was observed a few times. This same CDR3 is encoded by further DNA sequences in the sample. The CDR3 spells CASSPPGLAGGYEQYF. In nucleotides, the CDR3 is TGTGCCAGCTCACCACCCGGACTAGCGGGAGGCTACGAGCAGTACTTC. This chain connects TRBV18 to TRBJ2-7; 14 nucleotides line up with TRBD2. V shed 0 bases, J shed 3 bases, and the junction held 1 base outside the gene matches. The CDR3 is 16 amino acids. Germline assignment: CDR1 KGHSH and CDR2 LQKENI.

V and J are TRBV19 and TRBJ1-5, with TRBD1 matching over 7 bases. This CDR3 region has 11 residues. V was pared by 6 bases and J by 15 bases, with 8 bases of the junction left unmatched. The germline V gene encodes CDR1 LNHDA and CDR2 SQIVND (reference sequence). CDR3 residues: CASSPGGTLHF. CDR3 nucleotide sequence: TGTGCCAGTAGCCCAGGGGGGACACTGCATTTT.

The J gene is TRBJ1-1, the V gene TRBV28; D is perhaps TRBD1 (6 bases). Germline assignment: CDR1 MDHEN and CDR2 SYDVKM. V was pared by 5 bases and J by 13 bases, with 14 bases between. This CDR3 is 11 amino acids long. As DNA, the CDR3 is TGTGCCAGCAGTCGTTGGACAGTTGATTTCTTT. Its protein is CASSRWTVDFF.

As concerns this clone: The same CDR3 can be traced to other DNA sequences in this sample. This sequence joins TRBV28 and TRBJ1-1; D uncertain. Trimming stripped 6 bases from V and 2 bases from J, with 7 bases between. CDR1 is MDHEN and CDR2 is SYDVKM in the germline V gene. There are 12 residues in the CDR3. The CDR3 here is CASSLLNTEAFF. In DNA form, the CDR3 reads TGTGCCAGCAGCTTGCTTAACACTGAAGCTTTCTTT. Full variable domain (remainder filled in from reference TRBV28 and TRBJ1-1): DVKVTQSSRYLVKRTGEKVFLECVQDMDHENMFWYRQDPGLGLRLIYFSYDVKMKEKGDIPEGYSVSREKKERFSLILESASTNQTSMYLCASSLLNTEAFFGQGTRLTVV.

The rearrangement uses TRBV11-3 and TRBJ1-1, with TRBD1 matching over 9 bases. The CDR3 covers 15 residues. V shed 1 base, J shed 4 bases, and the junction held 4 bases outside the gene matches. Germline CDR1 is SGHNT and CDR2 is YENEEA. This CDR3 is CASSLGTGVGTEAFF. The CDR3 DNA reads TGTGCCAGCAGCTTAGGGACAGGGGTAGGCACTGAAGCTTTCTTT.

J is TRBJ2-7 and V is TRBV28, with 14 nucleotides matching TRBD2. The V gene's germline CDR1 is MDHEN and CDR2 SYDVKM. Losses at the gene ends were 6 bases for V and 9 bases for J; bases not matched to a gene: 7. The CDR3 totals 14 residues. CDR3 DNA sequence: TGTGCCAGCAGGGGGACTAGCGGGAGTCACACGCAGTACTTC. Protein product: CASRGTSGSHTQYF.

This CDR3 is CASSYSRVTTDTQYF. The CDR3 DNA sequence: TGTGCCAGCAGTTACTCCCGGGTTACCACAGATACGCAGTATTTT. V and J are TRBV6-6 and TRBJ2-3; D ambiguous. The CDR3 loop spans 15 amino acids. Germline V gene sequence: CDR1 MNHNY, CDR2 SVGAGI (reference sequence). The germline V and J ends were trimmed by 0 bases and 2 bases, with 9 bases remaining between them.

The chain is built from TRBV4-2 and TRBJ2-7; D may be TRBD1 (5 bases). V lost 0 bases, J lost 3 bases, and 6 bases lay in between. Germline loops: CDR1 LGHNA, CDR2 YNFKEQ. This CDR3 comprises 13 residues. For the CDR3, the DNA is TGTGCCAGCAGCCAAGACAGGGTCTACGAGCAGTACTTC. Residues: CASSQDRVYEQYF.

This clone was seen a few times. The V call is TRBV6-5, the J call TRBJ1-2, with 10 bases fitting TRBD1. Germline-derived CDR1 and CDR2 are MNHEY and SVGAGI. V was clipped by 5 bases and J by 7 bases; unmatched bases: 7. This CDR3 is built from 14 residues. This CDR3 is CASSTGQGTGGYTF. CDR3 nucleotide sequence: TGTGCCAGCAGTACGGGACAGGGGACCGGTGGCTACACCTTC.

J is TRBJ2-5 and V is TRBV14; 13 positions match TRBD2. V shed 4 bases, J shed 13 bases, and the junction held 9 bases outside the gene matches. The CDR3 is made up of 14 amino acids. Germline V gene data show CDR1 as SGHDN and CDR2 as FVKESK. The CDR3 loop is CASSPLAGGPRWYF. The CDR3 DNA reads as TGTGCCAGCAGCCCACTAGCGGGAGGGCCAAGGTGGTACTTC. The full variable domain, rest sourced from reference TRBV14 and TRBJ2-5, is EAGVTQFPSHSVIEKGQTVTLRCDPISGHDNLYWYRRVMGKEIKFLLHFVKESKQDESGMPNNRFLAERTGGTYSTLKVQPAELEDSGVYFCASSPLAGGPRWYFGPGTRLLVL.

This chain connects TRBV9 to TRBJ2-3; D call uncertain. Trimming pared 4 bases from V and 5 bases from J, leaving 14 bases between. The germline V gene encodes CDR1 SGDLS and CDR2 YYNGEE. The CDR3 has 14 amino acids. CDR3 sequence reads: CASSQPFRGDTQYF. The CDR3 nucleotides read TGTGCCAGCAGCCAGCCCTTTAGAGGAGATACGCAGTATTTT.

This clone occurred once. The chain has TRBV28 and TRBJ2-6; TRBD1 is a possible D gene (6 bases). Trimming pared 2 bases from V and 0 bases from J, leaving 14 bases between. The CDR3 runs 18 residues. The germline gives CDR1 MDHEN, CDR2 SYDVKM. DNA of the CDR3: TGTGCCAGCAGTTTAAACGCAGGGGATTTCTCTGGGGCCAACGTCCTGACTTTC. Amino acids: CASSLNAGDFSGANVLTF.

Regarding this clone: The same CDR3 can be traced to other DNA sequences in this sample. This chain uses TRBV7-2 with TRBJ2-3; D unresolved. CDR3 length: 15 amino acids. V was cut by 1 base and J by 2 bases, with 10 bases left in between. Germline CDR1 is SGHTA and CDR2 is FQGNSA. CDR3 in DNA: TGTGCCAGCAGCTTAGTGGCCCTGATCACAGATACGCAGTATTTT. It codes for CASSLVALITDTQYF.

Notes on this clone: Other DNA sequences of this sample code for an identical CDR3. The chain combines TRBV6-6 with TRBJ2-1, with D uncertain. Per the germline V gene, CDR1 is MNHNY and CDR2 is SVGAGI (reference sequence). The CDR3 covers 13 residues. Trimming took off 5 bases at V and 0 bases at J, with 5 bases between the two ends. Written as DNA, the CDR3 is TGTGCCAGCAGTCCACGCTCCTACAATGAGCAGTTCTTC. Protein sequence: CASSPRSYNEQFF.

This chain joins TRBV28 and TRBJ1-1, with a possible D match to TRBD1 (5 bases). The CDR3 consists of 15 residues. The germline V and J ends were trimmed by 8 bases and 10 bases, with 26 bases remaining between them. The germline gives CDR1 MDHEN, CDR2 SYDVKM. The CDR3 sequence: CASARGGVSGRGAFF. The CDR3 DNA reads TGTGCCAGCGCAAGAGGCGGGGTGTCGGGACGGGGAGCTTTCTTT.